This TCR beta chain was sequenced during a study of T-cell reconstitution after alpha-beta-depleted transplantation in children. Researchers prepared the TCRbeta library using unique molecular identifiers, the study reports. MiXCR, run by TCRdb on the PCR reads, gives a single entry per CDR3 protein. The table shows 800,000 to 1,000,000 distinct CDR3 sequences, with 25% to 30% occurring only once. The sequencing here drew on PBMCs, mostly from graft donor cells, taken 360 days after TCRalphabeta/CD19-depleted stem cell transplant. The receptor was derived from a boy under three years old who had a stem cell transplant for SCID, so the T cells may come from the graft donor.

CDR3 DNA sequence: TGTGCCAGCAGTCCAACCGGGACAGGGACCTATGGCTACACCTTC. Amino acids: CASSPTGTGTYGYTF. J is TRBJ1-2 and V is TRBV6-1, with 9 bases fitting TRBD1. The CDR3 is made up of 15 amino acids. From germline, CDR1 is MNHNS and CDR2 SASEGT. Trimming cost V 5 bases and J 4 bases; bases outside gene matches: 8.